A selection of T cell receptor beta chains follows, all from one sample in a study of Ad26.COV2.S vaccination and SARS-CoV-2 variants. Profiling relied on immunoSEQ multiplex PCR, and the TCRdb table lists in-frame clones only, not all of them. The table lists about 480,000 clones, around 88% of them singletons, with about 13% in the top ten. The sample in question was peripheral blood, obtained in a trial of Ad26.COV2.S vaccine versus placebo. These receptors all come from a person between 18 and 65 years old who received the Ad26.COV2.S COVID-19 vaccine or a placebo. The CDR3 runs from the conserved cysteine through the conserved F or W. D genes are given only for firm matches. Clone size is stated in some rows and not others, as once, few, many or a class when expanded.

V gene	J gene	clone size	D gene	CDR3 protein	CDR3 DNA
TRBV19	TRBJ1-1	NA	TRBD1	CAAKGQGYTEAFF	TGTGCCGCCAAGGGACAGGGATATACTGAAGCTTTCTTT
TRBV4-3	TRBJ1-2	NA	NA	CASSQDHGQGSNYGYTF	TGCGCCAGCAGCCAAGATCATGGGCAGGGGTCTAACTATGGCTACACCTTC
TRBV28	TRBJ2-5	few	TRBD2	CATHGGGTKETQYF	TGTGCCACCCACGGGGGGGGGACTAAAGAGACCCAGTACTTC
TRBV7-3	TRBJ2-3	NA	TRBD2	CASRQAGSTDTQYF	TGTGCCAGCAGGCAAGCGGGAAGCACAGATACGCAGTATTTT
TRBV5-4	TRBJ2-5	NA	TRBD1	CASSFRQGDQETQYF	TGTGCCAGCAGCTTTCGACAGGGGGATCAAGAGACCCAGTACTTC
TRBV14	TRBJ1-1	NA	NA	CASSQVSTEAFF	TGTGCCAGCAGCCAAGTGAGCACTGAAGCTTTCTTT
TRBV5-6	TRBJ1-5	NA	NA	CASSSGGRNQPQHF	TGTGCCAGCAGCTCGGGTGGGCGCAATCAGCCCCAGCATTTT
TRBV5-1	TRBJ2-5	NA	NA	CASSPDTVGAQYF	TGCGCCAGCAGCCCCGATACAGTAGGGGCCCAGTACTTC
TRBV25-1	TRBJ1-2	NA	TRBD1	CASSGRTGAFLTYGYTF	TGTGCCAGCAGTGGGAGGACAGGGGCTTTTCTTACCTATGGCTACACCTTC
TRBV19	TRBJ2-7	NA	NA	CASSQTSEQYF	TGTGCCAGTAGCCAAACTAGCGAGCAGTACTTC
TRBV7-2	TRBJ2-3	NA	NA	CASSLALSGLDTQYF	TGTGCCAGCAGCTTAGCCCTAAGCGGGCTAGATACGCAGTATTTT
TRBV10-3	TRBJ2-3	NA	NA	CAISNGLRGGTDTQYF	TGTGCCATCAGTAACGGCCTGAGGGGTGGAACAGATACGCAGTATTTT
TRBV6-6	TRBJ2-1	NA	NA	CASTRRELNEQFF	TGTGCCAGCACTCGAAGGGAGTTGAATGAGCAGTTCTTC
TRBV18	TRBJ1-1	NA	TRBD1	CASSPGTGGLGTEAFF	TGTGCCAGCTCACCCGGGACAGGGGGCCTCGGGACTGAAGCTTTCTTT
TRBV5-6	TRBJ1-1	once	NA	CASSLGYGGLNTEAFF	TGTGCCAGCAGCTTGGGTTACGGCGGCCTAAACACTGAAGCTTTCTTT
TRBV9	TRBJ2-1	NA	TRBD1	CASSFRGLRNNEQFF	TGTGCCAGCAGCTTCAGGGGGCTCAGGAACAATGAGCAGTTCTTC
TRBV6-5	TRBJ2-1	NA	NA	CASSYTQRGWNEQFF	TGTGCCAGCAGTTACACCCAGCGTGGGTGGAATGAGCAGTTCTTC
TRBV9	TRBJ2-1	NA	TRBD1	CASSARDRGRNEQFF	TGTGCCAGCAGCGCCCGGGACAGGGGTCGCAATGAGCAGTTCTTC
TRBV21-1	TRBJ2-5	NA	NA	CASSKTPGRSQETQYF	TGTGCCAGCAGCAAGACGCCGGGACGCAGTCAAGAGACCCAGTACTTC
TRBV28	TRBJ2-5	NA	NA	CASSFGTRGPKETQYF	TGTGCCAGCAGTTTCGGGACAAGGGGACCCAAAGAGACCCAGTACTTC
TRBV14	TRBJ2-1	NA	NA	CASSQAGMGVNEQFF	TGTGCCAGCAGCCAAGCAGGGATGGGGGTCAATGAGCAGTTCTTC
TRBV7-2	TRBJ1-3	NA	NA	CASSSDSFGNTIYF	TGTGCCAGCAGCTCGGACAGTTTTGGGAACACCATATATTTT
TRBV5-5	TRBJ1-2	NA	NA	CASSPGPLGYGYTF	TGTGCCAGCAGCCCGGGCCCCCTGGGCTATGGCTACACCTTC
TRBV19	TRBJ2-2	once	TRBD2	CASSVGTSGSAGELFF	TGTGCCAGTAGTGTCGGGACTAGCGGGAGCGCCGGGGAGCTGTTTTTT
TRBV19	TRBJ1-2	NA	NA	CASKPPGENYGYTF	TGTGCCAGTAAACCTCCAGGGGAGAACTATGGCTACACCTTC
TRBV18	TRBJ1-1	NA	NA	CASSGDLNTEAFF	TGTGCCAGCTCAGGGGACCTCAACACTGAAGCTTTCTTT
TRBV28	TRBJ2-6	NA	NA	CASSQILAGANVLTF	TGTGCCAGCAGTCAGATATTGGCCGGGGCCAACGTCCTGACTTTC
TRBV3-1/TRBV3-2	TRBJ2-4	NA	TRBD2	CASSPPGLAVNIQYF	TGTGCCAGCAGCCCACCGGGACTAGCGGTAAACATTCAGTACTTC